The TCR beta chain described here comes from a study of blood T cell repertoires in COVID-19. In the source study's methods: From reference gene primer amplification, estimates of nucleated cell counts were derived. Clones were read by immunoSEQ multiplex PCR, and TCRdb kept only the in-frame ones, dropping some. V, J and clone size are those of that table, while D and trimming were read from the DNA. Of roughly 370,000 clones in the sample, about 86% were seen once. The CDR3 consists of 16 residues. The ends were cut back, 5 bases at V and 0 bases at J, with 14 bases in the middle. In germline, CDR1 is MNHEY, CDR2 SMNVEV (reference sequence). The participants were between about 18 and 90 years old and came from some 25 US areas. In assigning cohorts, the study relied on participant-reported clinical history. Cohort 3 recovered donors had two negative PCRs, clearance, or symptom resolution. This clone has only one observation.

The TCR originated in a woman in her forties or fifties who had recovered from COVID-19. The sequenced sample consisted of PBMCs or T cells enriched from blood (not recorded which). V is TRBV27 and J is TRBJ2-1, with D perhaps TRBD2 (6 bases). The DNA of the CDR3 is TGTGCCAGCAGTCCCCCCCAGGGAGGCTCCTACAATGAGCAGTTCTTC. It yields the protein CASSPPQGGSYNEQFF.